The 28 T cell receptor beta chains below come from one sample, sequenced in a study of CD8 T cells in ankylosing spondylitis. From the 5' RACE reads, TCRdb called clonotypes with MiXCR, one entry per CDR3 protein. Found here are some 220,000 distinct CDR3 sequences, about 7.3% of them singletons; the top ten hold 14%. Study-level results: Blood of patients with ankylosing spondylitis appeared to be characterized by a TCR beta motif of eight or nine highly homologous variants.

Their antigens are not known. The sequenced material came from blood, either unsorted or a sorted T cell fraction (not recorded which). These receptors originate from a male donor with ankylosing spondylitis.

The chain uses TRBV4-3 and TRBJ2-5; TRBD1 is a possible D gene (5 bases). This CDR3 is 18 amino acids long. V lost 0 bases and J lost 2, with 19 bases in between. CDR1 is LGHNA, CDR2 YSLEER, per germline. For the CDR3, the DNA is TGCGCCAGCAGCCAAGATCAAGTTTTGGGGCAGGGACAAGAGACCCAGTACTTC. Protein product: CASSQDQVLGQGQETQYF.

This clonotype was found many times. The chain uses TRBV7-9 and TRBJ2-7; D is perhaps TRBD2 (6 bases). The V end lost 7 bases, the J end lost 4 bases, and 14 bases lay between the germline ends. The V gene's germline CDR1 is SEHNR and CDR2 FQNEAQ (reference sequence). The length of the CDR3 is 13 residues. The CDR3 spells CASTQAGGYEQYF. Here the CDR3 DNA reads TGTGCCAGCACCCAGGCCGGGGGATACGAGCAGTACTTC. The full variable domain, rest sourced from reference TRBV7-9 and TRBJ2-7, is DTGVSQNPRHKITKRGQNVTFRCDPISEHNRLYWYRQTLGQGPEFLTYFQNEAQLEKSRLLSDRFSAERPKGSFSTLEIQRTEQGDSAMYLCASTQAGGYEQYFGPGTRLTVT.

This clonotype was observed many times. The chain employs TRBV7-9 and TRBJ1-1; 9 bases align to TRBD1. The V segment lost 5 bases and the J segment 4 bases; nucleotides outside the gene matches: 5. CDR1 is SEHNR and CDR2 is FQNEAQ in the germline V gene (reference sequence). This CDR3 region has 14 residues. The CDR3 DNA sequence: TGTGCCAGCAGCGCCAAGACAGGGGGCACTGAAGCTTTCTTT. Translating gives CASSAKTGGTEAFF.

This clonotype was seen at least ten times. V is TRBV6-1 and J is TRBJ2-5; TRBD2 matches at 13 bases. J lost 2 bases, V lost 8 bases, and 8 bases had no gene match. The CDR3 is 16 residues long. Germline V gene data show CDR1 as MNHNS and CDR2 as SASEGT. Written as DNA, the CDR3 is TGTGCCAGCTGGTATCCGGGACTAGCGGGACAAGAGACCCAGTACTTC. Amino acids: CASWYPGLAGQETQYF.

Ten or more counts support this clonotype. The chain recombines TRBV15 with TRBJ2-1; D remains ambiguous. V lost 8 bases and J lost 0, with 14 bases in between. CDR3 length: 15 residues. Germline V gene sequence: CDR1 LNHNV, CDR2 YYDKDF (reference sequence). The CDR3 reads CATDNGPSSYNEQFF. The CDR3 coding sequence is TGTGCCACCGATAATGGACCGAGCTCCTACAATGAGCAGTTCTTC.

This clonotype was observed at least ten times. The chain uses TRBV6-1 and TRBJ2-7, with a tentative D call TRBD2 (6 bases). The CDR3 loop spans 15 amino acids. Trimming removed 7 bases from V and 2 bases from J, with 18 bases in between. Looked up from germline, CDR1 is MNHNS and CDR2 is SASEGT. The CDR3 DNA follows: TGTGCCAGCACCCCCCACCGGGGGTCCACCTACGAGCAGTACTTC. Residues: CASTPHRGSTYEQYF.

Many counts were recorded for this clonotype. The J gene is TRBJ2-5, the V gene TRBV11-2; possibly TRBD2 for D (5 bases). Germline lookup yields CDR1 SGHAT and CDR2 FQNNGV. The V gene lost 2 bases and the J gene lost 5 bases, with 12 bases spanning the gap. The CDR3 sequence is 14 residues long. The DNA for the CDR3 is TGTGCCAGCAGCTTATTTGGGGAGAGGGAGACCCAGTACTTC. It specifies CASSLFGERETQYF.

This chain uses TRBV4-2 with TRBJ2-7; 7 positions match TRBD2. Trimming took 0 bases from V and 2 from J; bases not matched to a gene: 10. Germline V lookup: CDR1 LGHNA, CDR2 YNFKEQ. The CDR3 covers 17 residues. CDR3 in amino acids: CASSQDSAGLGTYEQYF. The CDR3 DNA is TGTGCCAGCAGCCAAGATAGTGCCGGACTAGGAACCTACGAGCAGTACTTC.

The J gene is TRBJ2-1, the V gene TRBV7-2, with D maybe TRBD1 (6 bases). The germline V gene has CDR1 SGHTA and CDR2 FQGNSA. Deletions cut 5 bases from V and 3 bases from J, with 11 bases between. The CDR3 loop spans 14 amino acids. DNA for the CDR3: TGTGCCAGCAGCAAAGGACAGCTCTACAATGAGCAGTTCTTC. Translation gives CASSKGQLYNEQFF.

This clonotype came up a few times. The gene calls are TRBV19 and TRBJ1-1; possibly TRBD1 for D (6 bases). CDR1 and CDR2 (germline): LNHDA, SQIVND (reference sequence). V was cut by 9 bases and J by 1 base, with 18 bases left in between. There are 15 residues in the CDR3. CDR3: CASLRGHLTNTEAFF. The CDR3 DNA sequence: TGTGCCAGCCTCCGGGGGCATCTGACGAACACTGAAGCTTTCTTT.

The sample holds many counts of this clonotype. The chain has TRBV12-3 or TRBV12-4 and TRBJ1-2; 7 bases are shared with TRBD1. The V and J ends lost 6 bases and 9 bases, in that order; junction bases with no gene match: 7. The CDR3 sequence is 12 residues long. CDR3 sequence: CASSLDRVSYTF. The CDR3 nucleotides read TGTGCCAGCAGCCTTGACAGGGTTAGCTACACCTTC.

With respect to this clonotype: It is unclear where the CDR3 begins or ends on the DNA, so no DNA is shown, and the CDR3 is as TCRdb lists it. The chain carries TRBV10-3 and TRBJ2-2; TRBD2 is the table's D call, not checked against the DNA. CDR1 is ENHRY and CDR2 is SYGVKD in the germline V gene. The CDR3 region is 22 residues in length, termini included. This CDR3 is CAISELGTSATGRAYTGELFFF.

This clonotype was observed at least ten times. The J gene is TRBJ1-1, the V gene TRBV6-2 or TRBV6-3; tentative D call: TRBD1 (5 bases). The CDR3 length is 11 residues. Trimming left V 8 bases short and J 11 bases short, with 15 bases between. From germline, CDR1 is MNHEY and CDR2 SVGEGT. CDR3 nucleotide sequence: TGTGCCAGCGGCCAGGGTGGTGTGGCTTTCTTT. Its protein is CASGQGGVAFF.

This clonotype came up many times. The chain uses TRBV7-2 and TRBJ1-2; D gene uncertain. This CDR3 spans 16 amino acids. V was cut by 4 bases and J by 0 bases, with 15 bases left in between. The germline V gene encodes CDR1 SGHTA and CDR2 FQGNSA. CDR3 residues: CASSSPTGGANYGYTF. The CDR3 nucleotides read TGTGCCAGCAGCTCCCCAACCGGTGGAGCTAACTATGGCTACACCTTC. Full variable domain (rest looked up from reference TRBV7-2 and TRBJ1-2): GAGVSQSPSNKVTEKGKDVELRCDPISGHTALYWYRQSLGQGLEFLIYFQGNSAPDKSGLPSDRFSAERTGGSVSTLTIQRTQQEDSAVYLCASSSPTGGANYGYTFGSGTRLTVV.

The sample holds many counts of this clonotype. V gene TRBV9 combines with J gene TRBJ1-2, with TRBD1 matching 11 bases. Germline assignment: CDR1 SGDLS and CDR2 YYNGEE. The J segment lost 1 base and the V segment lost 5 bases, leaving 4 bases of the junction unmatched. The CDR3 consists of 15 residues. The CDR3 loop is CASRWTGGGNYGYTF. The CDR3 nucleotides are TGTGCCAGCAGATGGACAGGGGGCGGTAACTATGGCTACACCTTC.

In this sample, this clonotype turned up many times. The J gene is TRBJ1-1, the V gene TRBV9, with D possibly being TRBD1 (6 bases). The CDR3 contains 16 residues. CDR1 and CDR2 from the germline V gene are SGDLS and YYNGEE. V was cut by 5 bases and J by 0 bases, with 17 bases left in between. CDR3 residues: CASSPRRGQMNTEAFF. The CDR3 DNA reads as TGTGCCAGCAGTCCCCGAAGAGGACAGATGAACACTGAAGCTTTCTTT.

In its sample, this clonotype was seen many times. The genes are TRBV12-3 or TRBV12-4 and TRBJ1-5; D is unresolved. The CDR3 runs to 13 residues. Trimming shortened V by 5 bases and J by 6 bases, and 11 bases separated the two germline ends. CDR3 loop: CASSPTTSQPQHF. Written as DNA, the CDR3 is TGTGCCAGCAGTCCAACGACGTCTCAGCCCCAGCATTTT.

This chain links TRBV7-9 with TRBJ2-7; the match to TRBD2 covers 13 bases. Germline assignment: CDR1 SEHNR and CDR2 FQNEAQ (reference sequence). With V trimmed by 5 bases and J by 3 bases, 7 bases remained unmatched. The CDR3 covers 16 residues. The CDR3 nucleotides are TGTGCCAGCAGCCCCCCGGGACTAGCGGGATTCTACGAGCAGTACTTC. Translating it yields CASSPPGLAGFYEQYF. The whole variable domain, remainder taken from reference TRBV7-9 and TRBJ2-7, is DTGVSQNPRHKITKRGQNVTFRCDPISEHNRLYWYRQTLGQGPEFLTYFQNEAQLEKSRLLSDRFSAERPKGSFSTLEIQRTEQGDSAMYLCASSPPGLAGFYEQYFGPGTRLTVT.

This clonotype was found many times. The CDR3 loop reads CASSSDRGAYNEQFF. As DNA, the CDR3 is TGTGCCAGCAGTTCGGACAGGGGAGCCTACAATGAGCAGTTCTTC. The chain carries TRBV27 and TRBJ2-1, with TRBD1 matching 9 bases. With V trimmed by 4 bases and J by 2 bases, 3 bases remained unmatched. CDR1 is MNHEY, CDR2 SMNVEV, per germline (reference sequence). CDR3 length equals 15 residues.

Ten or more counts support this clonotype. V is TRBV7-9 and J is TRBJ1-1, with D possibly TRBD1 on 5 matching bases. CDR3 length: 13 amino acids. Deletions cut 7 bases from V and 0 bases from J, with 9 bases between. The V gene's germline CDR1 is SEHNR and CDR2 FQNEAQ (reference sequence). CDR3: CASKGQMNTEAFF. DNA of the CDR3: TGTGCCAGCAAGGGGCAGATGAACACTGAAGCTTTCTTT.

At least ten counts were recorded for this clonotype. This chain uses TRBV27 with TRBJ1-1; D uncertain. Trimming stripped 6 bases from V and 0 bases from J, with 11 bases between. Germline V gene sequence: CDR1 MNHEY, CDR2 SMNVEV (reference sequence). This CDR3 is built from 14 residues. The chain's CDR3 is CASSRKVLNTEAFF. DNA of the CDR3: TGTGCCAGCAGCAGAAAGGTCTTGAACACTGAAGCTTTCTTT.

The chain has TRBV12-5 and TRBJ2-1; D might be TRBD1 or TRBD2, each matching 6 bases. CDR1 is LGHNT, CDR2 FRNRAP, per germline. Trimming took off 2 bases at V and 7 bases at J, with 15 bases between the two ends. The CDR3 extends over 15 amino acids. This CDR3 is CASGLFRGGTNEQFF. The DNA of the CDR3 is TGTGCTAGTGGTTTGTTTCGTGGGGGGACAAATGAGCAGTTCTTC. Complete variable domain (other parts from reference TRBV12-5 and TRBJ2-1): DARVTQTPRHKVTEMGQEVTMRCQPILGHNTVFWYRQTMMQGLELLAYFRNRAPLDDSGMPKDRFSAEMPDATLATLKIQPSEPRDSAVYFCASGLFRGGTNEQFFGPGTRLTVL.

This clonotype was seen many times. The J gene is TRBJ2-1, the V gene TRBV11-2; TRBD2 matches at 12 bases. The trim removed 5 bases at V and 4 bases at J, leaving 9 bases unmatched. Germline V CDR1 and CDR2: SGHAT, FQNNGV. The CDR3 runs 17 residues. DNA for the CDR3: TGTGCCAGCAGCCGGGTTCGGACTAGCGGGGATTACAATGAGCAGTTCTTC. It is translated as CASSRVRTSGDYNEQFF.

This clonotype showed up many times. The V gene is TRBV29-1, the J gene TRBJ2-3, with 10 nucleotides matching TRBD2. Losses at the gene ends were 8 bases for V and 5 bases for J; bases not matched to a gene: 7. CDR3 length: 13 residues. Germline V gives CDR1 SQVTM, CDR2 ANQGSEA. Here the CDR3 reads CSMVSSGGDTQYF. CDR3 sequence (DNA): TGCAGCATGGTGTCTAGCGGGGGAGATACGCAGTATTTT.

This rearrangement joins TRBV12-3 or TRBV12-4 to TRBJ2-7; D remains unclear. The CDR3 extends over 12 amino acids. The V gene lost 7 bases and the J gene lost 1 base, with 8 bases spanning the gap. The CDR3 reads CASTPDSYEQYF. The DNA of the CDR3 is TGTGCCAGCACGCCGGATTCCTACGAGCAGTACTTC.

This clonotype has more than one count but fewer than ten. The chain carries TRBV7-9 and TRBJ1-1; no firm D call. The length of the CDR3 is 11 residues. Germline-derived CDR1 and CDR2 are SEHNR and FQNEAQ (reference sequence). The germline V and J ends were trimmed by 4 bases and 6 bases, with 6 bases remaining between them. CDR3 bases: TGTGCCAGCAGCTCCCCGGCTGAAGCTTTCTTT. The encoded protein is CASSSPAEAFF. Full variable domain (rest looked up from reference TRBV7-9 and TRBJ1-1): DTGVSQNPRHKITKRGQNVTFRCDPISEHNRLYWYRQTLGQGPEFLTYFQNEAQLEKSRLLSDRFSAERPKGSFSTLEIQRTEQGDSAMYLCASSSPAEAFFGQGTRLTVV.

About this clonotype itself: One base away lies a much larger clone, so this may be a sequencing read error. The rearrangement links TRBV4-2 to TRBJ1-6; D is uncertain. The CDR3 covers 15 residues. CDR1 and CDR2 from the germline V gene are LGHNA and YNFKEQ. The CDR3 DNA is TGTGCCAGCAGCCAATCTTCTTACAGTAATTCACCCTTCCACTTT. Translation gives CASSQSSYSNSPFHF.

The table lists this clonotype with a few counts. The chain has TRBV12-3 or TRBV12-4 and TRBJ1-3; D remains unclear. V was clipped by 7 bases and J by 0 bases, with 10 bases between them. This CDR3 contains 14 residues. In DNA form, the CDR3 reads TGTGCCAGCAAAGGAACTTACTCTGGAAACACCATATATTTT. Translating it yields CASKGTYSGNTIYF.